Given below is one T cell receptor beta chain in context. This entry belongs to a study of blood T cell repertoires in COVID-19. Study-wide background: Nucleic acid was either cDNA or gDNA, and it came from T cells, B-cell-depleted T cells, or PBMCs.

Here immunoSEQ multiplex PCR was the method, and the copy in TCRdb shows in-frame clones only, minus some. The table shows about 260,000 clones, with around 80% occurring only once. CDR1 is MNHEY, CDR2 SMNVEV, per germline (reference sequence). Trimming at V came to 4 bases and at J to 12 bases, leaving 9 bases not matched to a gene. The CDR3 consists of 13 residues. The chain employs TRBV27 and TRBJ2-1, with TRBD2 matching over 7 bases. Sequencing was carried out using PBMCs or T cells enriched from blood (not recorded which). This TCR was sampled from a young man with acute COVID-19. The CDR3 DNA sequence: TGTGCCAGCAGTTGGGGGGGGAGGCTACGGCAGTTCTTC. As protein: CASSWGGRLRQFF.